Ten or more counts support the clone carrying this T cell receptor beta chain. Its specificity is unknown. This sample is part of a study of T cell repertoires in cytomegalovirus infection. Study summary: Selection of CMV epitopes for the study included recently identified HLA-C-restricted and well-studied HLA-B-restricted ones. CMV infection together with matching HLA type was indicated by public TCR beta signatures.

From germline, CDR1 is SGHTA and CDR2 FQGNSA. J gave up 2 bases and V 5 bases, and 8 bases lay outside the gene matches. CDR3 length: 16 amino acids. MiXCR was run by TCRdb on the reads, yielding one entry per CDR3 protein. In the table there are over 250,000 distinct CDR3 sequences, roughly 21% of which are singletons. The sample was cultured PBMCs, taken from culture after CMV antigen stimulation. The chain uses TRBV7-2 and TRBJ2-7; 11 bases fit TRBD2. This receptor was taken from a human donor in good health (CMV status not recorded). Some clones in this sample may be carry-over from other donors' samples. Here the CDR3 DNA reads TGTGCCAGCAGCCCCCAAAGACTAGCGGGGACCTACGAGCAGTACTTC. Translation gives CASSPQRLAGTYEQYF.